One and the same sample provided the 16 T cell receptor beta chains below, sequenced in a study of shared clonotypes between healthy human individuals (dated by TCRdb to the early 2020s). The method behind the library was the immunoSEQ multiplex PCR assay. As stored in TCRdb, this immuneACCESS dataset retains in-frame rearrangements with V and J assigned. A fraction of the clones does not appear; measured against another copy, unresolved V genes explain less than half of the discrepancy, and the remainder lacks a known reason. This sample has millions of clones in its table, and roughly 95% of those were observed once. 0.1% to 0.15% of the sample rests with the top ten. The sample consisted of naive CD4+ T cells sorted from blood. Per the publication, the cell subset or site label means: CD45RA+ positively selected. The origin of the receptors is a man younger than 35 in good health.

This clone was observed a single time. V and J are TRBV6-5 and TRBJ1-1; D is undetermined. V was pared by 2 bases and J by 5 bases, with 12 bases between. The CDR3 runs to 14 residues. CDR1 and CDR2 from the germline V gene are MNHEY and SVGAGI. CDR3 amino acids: CASSYAWRGTEAFF. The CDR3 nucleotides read TGTGCCAGCAGTTACGCGTGGCGGGGAACTGAAGCTTTCTTT.

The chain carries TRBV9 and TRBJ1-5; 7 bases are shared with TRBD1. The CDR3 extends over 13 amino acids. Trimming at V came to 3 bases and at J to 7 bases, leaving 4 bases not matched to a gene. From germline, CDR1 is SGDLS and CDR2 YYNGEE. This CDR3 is CASSADRDQPQHF. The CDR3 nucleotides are TGTGCCAGCAGCGCCGACAGGGACCAGCCCCAGCATTTT.

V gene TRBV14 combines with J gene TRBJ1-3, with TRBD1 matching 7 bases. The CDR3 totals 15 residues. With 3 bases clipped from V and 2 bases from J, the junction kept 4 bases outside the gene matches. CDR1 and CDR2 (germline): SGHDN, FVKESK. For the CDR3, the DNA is TGTGCCAGCAGCCAGCTGACAGGGCCTGGAAACACCATATATTTT. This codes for CASSQLTGPGNTIYF.

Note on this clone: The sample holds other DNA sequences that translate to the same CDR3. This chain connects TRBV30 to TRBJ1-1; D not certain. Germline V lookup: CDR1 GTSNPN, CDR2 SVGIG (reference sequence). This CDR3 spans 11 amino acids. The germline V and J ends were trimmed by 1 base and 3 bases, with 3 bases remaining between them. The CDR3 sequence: CAWSEDTEAFF. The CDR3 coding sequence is TGTGCCTGGAGTGAAGACACTGAAGCTTTCTTT.

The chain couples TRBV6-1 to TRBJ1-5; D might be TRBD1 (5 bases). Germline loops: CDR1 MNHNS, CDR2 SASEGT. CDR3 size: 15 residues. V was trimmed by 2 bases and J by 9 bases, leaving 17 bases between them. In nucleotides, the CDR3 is TGTGCCAGCAGTGAAAGTCGTCGGGTCGGGGGGCCCCAGCATTTT. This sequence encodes CASSESRRVGGPQHF.

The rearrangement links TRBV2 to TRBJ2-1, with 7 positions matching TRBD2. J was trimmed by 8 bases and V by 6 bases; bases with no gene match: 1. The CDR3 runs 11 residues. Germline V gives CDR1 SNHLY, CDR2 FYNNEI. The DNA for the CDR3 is TGTGCCAGCAGGACTAGCTATGAGCAGTTCTTC. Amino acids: CASRTSYEQFF.

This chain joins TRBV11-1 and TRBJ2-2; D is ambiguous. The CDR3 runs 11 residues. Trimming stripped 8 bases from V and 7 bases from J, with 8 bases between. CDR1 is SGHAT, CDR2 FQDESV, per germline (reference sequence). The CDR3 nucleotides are TGTGCCAGCGGGCACGGCGGGGAGCTGTTTTTT. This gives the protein CASGHGGELFF.

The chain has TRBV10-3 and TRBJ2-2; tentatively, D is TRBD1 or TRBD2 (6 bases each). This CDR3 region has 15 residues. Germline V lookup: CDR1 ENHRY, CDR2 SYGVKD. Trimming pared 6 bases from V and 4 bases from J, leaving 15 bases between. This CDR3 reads CAIRGGWESTGELFF. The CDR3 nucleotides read TGTGCCATCAGAGGGGGGTGGGAGAGCACCGGGGAGCTGTTTTTT.

This chain's CDR3 is CAGNREKNTEAFF. CDR3 nucleotides: TGTGCCGGGAACAGGGAGAAGAACACTGAAGCTTTCTTT. The chain joins TRBV30 to TRBJ1-1, with TRBD1 as a possible D gene (6 bases). The CDR3 runs to 13 residues. Germline values: CDR1 GTSNPN, CDR2 SVGIG (reference sequence). V lost 8 bases to trimming and J lost 1 base, with 14 bases between them.

Here the CDR3 reads CASSYSARGRGNTIYF. CDR3 DNA sequence: TGTGCCAGCAGTTACTCCGCCAGGGGGAGAGGAAACACCATATATTTT. This rearrangement joins TRBV6-5 to TRBJ1-3, with 7 bases aligning to TRBD1. The V gene end was trimmed by 0 bases and the J gene end by 4 bases; junction bases not matched to a gene: 6. The CDR3 is made up of 16 amino acids. Germline CDR1 reads MNHEY; CDR2 reads SVGAGI.

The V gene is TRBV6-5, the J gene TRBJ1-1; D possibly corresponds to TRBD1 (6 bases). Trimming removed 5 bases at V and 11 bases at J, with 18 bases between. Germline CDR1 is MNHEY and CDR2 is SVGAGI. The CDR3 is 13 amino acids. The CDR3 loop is CASSLLGGGLAFF. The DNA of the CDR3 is TGTGCCAGCAGTCTCCTAGGGGGGGGTCTGGCTTTCTTT.

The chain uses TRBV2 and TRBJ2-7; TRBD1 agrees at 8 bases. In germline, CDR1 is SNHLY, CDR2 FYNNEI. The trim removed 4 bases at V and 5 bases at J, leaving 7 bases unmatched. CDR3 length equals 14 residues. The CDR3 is CASSGRTGLDEQYF. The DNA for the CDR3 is TGTGCCAGCAGTGGCCGGACAGGGCTCGACGAGCAGTACTTC.

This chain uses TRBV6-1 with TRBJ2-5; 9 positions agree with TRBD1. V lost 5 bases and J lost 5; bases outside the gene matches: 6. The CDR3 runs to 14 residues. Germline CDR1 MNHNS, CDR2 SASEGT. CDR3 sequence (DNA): TGTGCCAGCAGTCAATCCGGGACAGGGGAGACCCAGTACTTC. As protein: CASSQSGTGETQYF.

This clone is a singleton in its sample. The CDR3 nucleotides are TGCAGCGTTGATCGGGTTGGTGAGACCCAGTACTTC. Protein: CSVDRVGETQYF. The V gene is TRBV29-1, the J gene TRBJ2-5, with no clear D. Trimming removed 3 bases from V and 5 bases from J, with 10 bases in between. The CDR3 runs 12 residues. Germline CDR1 SQVTM, CDR2 ANQGSEA.

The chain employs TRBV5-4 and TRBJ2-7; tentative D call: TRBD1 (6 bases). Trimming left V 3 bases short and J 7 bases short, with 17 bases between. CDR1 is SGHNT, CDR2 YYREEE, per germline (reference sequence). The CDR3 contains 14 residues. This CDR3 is CASSSRGTSGEQYF. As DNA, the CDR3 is TGTGCCAGCAGCTCCAGGGGAACTTCGGGTGAGCAGTACTTC.

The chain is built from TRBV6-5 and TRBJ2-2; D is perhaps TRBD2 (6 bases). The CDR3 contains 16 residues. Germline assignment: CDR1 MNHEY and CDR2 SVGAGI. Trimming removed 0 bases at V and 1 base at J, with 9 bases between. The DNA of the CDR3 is TGTGCCAGCAGTTACTCAGCGGGCAAGAACACCGGGGAGCTGTTTTTT. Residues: CASSYSAGKNTGELFF.